What follows are 25 T cell receptor beta chains derived from one specimen sequenced in a study of cytomegalovirus exposure and HLA in healthy donors. PCR was performed using 60 Vbeta and 13 Jbeta primers. Generated by immunoSEQ multiplex PCR, the TCRdb table keeps only in-frame clones and is missing some. The table shows approximately 140,000 clones, with around three quarters occurring only once. What was sequenced was PBMCs. The source of these receptors is a man in his forties in good health and CMV-seronegative.

The chain couples TRBV2 to TRBJ2-1; a possible D gene is TRBD2 (8 bases). Germline-derived CDR1 and CDR2 are SNHLY and FYNNEI. This CDR3 has 17 amino acids. V was shortened by 10 bases and J by 3 bases, with 25 bases between the two germline ends. This chain's CDR3 is CAIDGGTAGDRYNEQFF. DNA for the CDR3: TGTGCCATTGACGGGGGGACAGCGGGGGACCGCTACAATGAGCAGTTCTTC.

The gene calls are TRBV4-2 and TRBJ2-7; 10 bases match TRBD2. The CDR3 covers 16 residues. Losses at the gene ends were 3 bases for V and 5 bases for J; bases not matched to a gene: 10. Germline CDR1 reads LGHNA; CDR2 reads YNFKEQ. DNA for the CDR3: TGTGCCAGCAGCCAGCCATTAGCGGGGGGTTTCAACGAGCAGTACTTC. This codes for CASSQPLAGGFNEQYF.

The chain combines TRBV4-2 with TRBJ2-1; the match to TRBD2 covers 8 bases. CDR3 length: 17 residues. Trimming cost V 0 bases and J 0 bases; bases outside gene matches: 4. Per the germline V gene, CDR1 is LGHNA and CDR2 is YNFKEQ. CDR3 in amino acids: CASSQDDSGSSYNEQFF. For the CDR3, the DNA is TGTGCCAGCAGCCAAGATGACAGCGGGAGCTCCTACAATGAGCAGTTCTTC.

This clone was observed a single time. The chain employs TRBV2 and TRBJ2-5, with 7 nucleotides matching TRBD1. The junction had 11 bases not matched to a gene; V was cut back by 8 bases and J by 2 bases. The CDR3 has 15 amino acids. Germline V CDR1 and CDR2: SNHLY, FYNNEI. The CDR3 here is CASFHGTVNQETQYF. CDR3 in DNA: TGTGCCAGCTTCCACGGGACAGTAAATCAAGAGACCCAGTACTTC.

The chain couples TRBV30 to TRBJ1-1; D is perhaps TRBD1 (5 bases). Germline lookup yields CDR1 GTSNPN and CDR2 SVGIG (reference sequence). The CDR3 consists of 13 residues. Trimming stripped 4 bases from V and 2 bases from J, with 11 bases between. The CDR3 protein is CAWKGRLNTEAFF. CDR3 nucleotide sequence: TGTGCCTGGAAGGGGAGGCTTAACACTGAAGCTTTCTTT.

This clone was counted a few times. V usage is TRBV7-6 and J usage is TRBJ2-3; 14 nucleotides line up with TRBD2. With 3 bases clipped from V and 3 bases from J, the junction kept 5 bases outside the gene matches. The CDR3 contains 17 residues. Germline CDR1 and CDR2: SGHVS and FNYEAQ. The CDR3 DNA reads as TGTGCCAGCAGCTTTGGGACTAGCGGGAGTGGGACAGATACGCAGTATTTT. It specifies CASSFGTSGSGTDTQYF. The variable domain in full, with the rest retrieved from reference TRBV7-6 and TRBJ2-3, is GAGVSQSPRYKVTKRGQDVALRCDPISGHVSLYWYRQALGQGPEFLTYFNYEAQQDKSGLPNDRFSAERPEGSISTLTIQRTEQRDSAMYRCASSFGTSGSGTDTQYFGPGTRLTVL.

This chain connects TRBV29-1 to TRBJ2-5; the match to TRBD1 covers 8 bases. The end of the DNA aligns better with TRBJ2-7, so the J call may be wrong. This CDR3 is built from 13 residues. Germline lookup yields CDR1 SQVTM and CDR2 ANQGSEA. The CDR3, as DNA: TGCAGCGTTGTCCGACAGGGGACCTACGAGCAGTACTTC. This translates into CSVVRQGTYEQYF.

This rearrangement joins TRBV7-2 to TRBJ2-3; no firm D call. The germline gives CDR1 SGHTA, CDR2 FQGNSA. V lost 1 base and J lost 4, with 9 bases in between. CDR3 length: 14 amino acids. The CDR3 DNA reads TGTGCCAGCAGCTTAGACCTAGGCGCAGATACGCAGTATTTT. Amino acid sequence: CASSLDLGADTQYF.

The J gene is TRBJ2-7, the V gene TRBV10-3; D possibly corresponds to TRBD2 (5 bases). Trimming removed 0 bases from V and 7 bases from J, with 10 bases in between. There are 13 residues in the CDR3. Germline V CDR1 and CDR2: ENHRY, SYGVKD. The CDR3 bases are TGTGCCATCAGTGAGTCACTAGACCTAGAGCAGTACTTC. Translation: CAISESLDLEQYF.

The chain is built from TRBV6-6 and TRBJ2-5; possible D gene TRBD2, 5 bases. The DNA matches TRBJ2-7 better at its end, which makes the J call doubtful. This CDR3 comprises 13 residues. Germline lookup yields CDR1 MNHNY and CDR2 SVGAGI (reference sequence). The CDR3 coding sequence is TGTGCCAGCAAAGAGGCTAGCACCTACGAGCAGTACTTC. As protein: CASKEASTYEQYF.

The V and J genes are TRBV19 and TRBJ2-3, with TRBD2 matching over 10 bases. V lost 5 bases and J lost 2; bases outside the gene matches: 22. CDR1 is LNHDA, CDR2 SQIVND, per germline (reference sequence). The CDR3 totals 21 residues. The CDR3 region has the DNA TGTGCCAGTAGTTTCCTGACAGGGGCCATGGCTACTAGCGGGGACACAGATACGCAGTATTTT. This translates into CASSFLTGAMATSGDTDTQYF.

The J gene is TRBJ2-3, the V gene TRBV11-2; 13 bases map to TRBD2. The germline gives CDR1 SGHAT, CDR2 FQNNGV. V dropped 2 bases and J dropped 6; count of bases not matched to a gene: 5. CDR3 length: 16 amino acids. CDR3 residues: CASSLMATSGRDTQYF. DNA for the CDR3: TGTGCCAGCAGCTTAATGGCGACTAGCGGGAGGGATACGCAGTATTTT.

The chain couples TRBV14 to TRBJ2-1, with TRBD2 matching over 8 bases. Germline V gene lookup returns CDR1 SGHDN and CDR2 FVKESK. The V segment lost 3 bases and the J segment 9 bases; nucleotides outside the gene matches: 13. The CDR3 spans 16 residues. Written as DNA, the CDR3 is TGTGCCAGCAGCCAGGTAACGGGAGGGCCAAAGACTGAGCAGTTCTTC. Translation gives CASSQVTGGPKTEQFF.

This rearrangement joins TRBV7-9 to TRBJ2-5, with D possibly TRBD2 on 5 matching bases. Trimming pared 1 base from V and 5 bases from J, leaving 11 bases between. The CDR3 covers 14 residues. The germline gives CDR1 SEHNR, CDR2 FQNEAQ (reference sequence). CDR3 DNA sequence: TGTGCCAGCAGCTTAGGGGGTTGGGAGGAGACCCAGTACTTC. It specifies CASSLGGWEETQYF.

This rearrangement joins TRBV5-6 to TRBJ2-7; TRBD2 aligns across 12 bases. Germline V gene lookup returns CDR1 SGHDT and CDR2 YYEEEE. The ends lost 3 bases at V and 0 bases at J; junction bases unmatched: 7. The CDR3 is made up of 17 amino acids. CDR3 loop: CASSSGLAGWVSYEQYF. DNA of the CDR3: TGTGCCAGCAGCTCTGGACTAGCGGGATGGGTCTCCTACGAGCAGTACTTC.

This chain links TRBV2 with TRBJ2-2, with 7 bases lining up with TRBD1. The CDR3 extends over 16 amino acids. V shed 8 bases and J 5 bases; nucleotides not matched to a gene: 14. CDR1 and CDR2 (germline): SNHLY, FYNNEI. CDR3 nucleotide sequence: TGTGCCAGCGAAAAAACGACAGGGTTCTGGACCGGGGAGCTGTTTTTT. Protein sequence: CASEKTTGFWTGELFF.

The CDR3 nucleotides read TGTGCCAGCAGTCGCGTAACTAGCATTAATGAGCAGTTCTTC. Amino acids: CASSRVTSINEQFF. The chain joins TRBV6-5 to TRBJ2-1; a weak D match, TRBD2 (6 bases). Per germline, CDR1 MNHEY and CDR2 SVGAGI. CDR3 size: 14 residues. V was cut by 5 bases and J by 7 bases, with 15 bases left in between.

The chain uses TRBV27 and TRBJ2-7; 9 bases fit TRBD2. The V and J ends lost 5 bases and 3 bases, in that order; junction bases with no gene match: 2. This CDR3 region has 13 residues. Germline V gene lookup returns CDR1 MNHEY and CDR2 SMNVEV (reference sequence). CDR3 amino acids: CASSISGSYEQYF. Here the CDR3 DNA reads TGTGCCAGCAGTATTAGCGGGAGCTACGAGCAGTACTTC.

V is TRBV7-7 and J is TRBJ1-2; 10 bases agree with TRBD1. Trimming took 5 bases from V and 6 from J; bases not matched to a gene: 6. The length of the CDR3 is 14 residues. Germline CDR1 is SSHAT and CDR2 is FNYEAQ (reference sequence). CDR3 region: CASSAGTGADGYTF. The DNA for the CDR3 is TGTGCCAGCAGCGCGGGGACAGGGGCGGATGGCTACACCTTC. The whole variable domain, filled in from reference TRBV7-7 and TRBJ1-2, reads GAGVSQSPRYKVTKRGQDVTLRCDPISSHATLYWYQQALGQGPEFLTYFNYEAQPDKSGLPSDRFSAERPEGSISTLTIQRTEQRDSAMYRCASSAGTGADGYTFGSGTRLTVV.

This rearrangement joins TRBV12-5 to TRBJ1-6, with 7 bases identical to TRBD1. The germline V gene has CDR1 LGHNT and CDR2 FRNRAP. The junction had 9 bases not matched to a gene; V was cut back by 0 bases and J by 13 bases. This CDR3 region has 15 residues. CDR3 in amino acids: CASGLVQQGLKPLHF. The DNA for the CDR3 is TGTGCTAGTGGTTTGGTACAACAGGGGTTAAAGCCCCTCCACTTT.

The V gene is TRBV18, the J gene TRBJ1-1; possibly TRBD1 for D (6 bases). This CDR3 spans 13 amino acids. CDR1 and CDR2 from the germline V gene are KGHSH and LQKENI. V was clipped by 4 bases and J by 1 base, with 7 bases between them. The CDR3 loop reads CASSLGQNTEAFF. The CDR3 region has the DNA TGTGCCAGCTCACTGGGACAGAACACTGAAGCTTTCTTT.

The genes are TRBV27 and TRBJ2-2, with 8 bases matching TRBD2. The CDR3 is 15 residues long. V was clipped by 3 bases and J by 1 base; unmatched bases: 1. CDR1 and CDR2 (germline): MNHEY, SMNVEV (reference sequence). For the CDR3, the DNA is TGTGCCAGCAGTTTGCTAGCGGGGAACACCGGGGAGCTGTTTTTT. Translated, it gives CASSLLAGNTGELFF.

This chain connects TRBV9 to TRBJ2-3; 9 nucleotides line up with TRBD1. This CDR3 contains 15 residues. Germline CDR1 reads SGDLS; CDR2 reads YYNGEE. Trimming removed 3 bases from V and 3 bases from J; junction bases left unmatched: 5. The CDR3 DNA is TGTGCCAGCAGCGGACGACAGGGGGGGACAGATACGCAGTATTTT. Encoded protein: CASSGRQGGTDTQYF.

The gene calls are TRBV6-5 and TRBJ2-7; TRBD1 agrees at 9 bases. With 5 bases clipped from V and 2 bases from J, the junction kept 4 bases outside the gene matches. Germline V CDR1 and CDR2: MNHEY, SVGAGI. The length of the CDR3 is 14 residues. This CDR3 is CASSRRDRAYEQYF. DNA for the CDR3: TGTGCCAGCAGTCGCCGGGACAGGGCCTACGAGCAGTACTTC.

This clone turned up a few times. This chain links TRBV14 with TRBJ1-5, with TRBD1 matching 10 bases. Unmatched junction bases numbered 9, after V lost 3 bases and J lost 4 bases. Germline V gene data show CDR1 as SGHDN and CDR2 as FVKESK. CDR3 length equals 17 residues. The CDR3 nucleotides read TGTGCCAGCAGCCATGATCCGGGACAGGGGAGAAATCAGCCCCAGCATTTT. This gives the protein CASSHDPGQGRNQPQHF.